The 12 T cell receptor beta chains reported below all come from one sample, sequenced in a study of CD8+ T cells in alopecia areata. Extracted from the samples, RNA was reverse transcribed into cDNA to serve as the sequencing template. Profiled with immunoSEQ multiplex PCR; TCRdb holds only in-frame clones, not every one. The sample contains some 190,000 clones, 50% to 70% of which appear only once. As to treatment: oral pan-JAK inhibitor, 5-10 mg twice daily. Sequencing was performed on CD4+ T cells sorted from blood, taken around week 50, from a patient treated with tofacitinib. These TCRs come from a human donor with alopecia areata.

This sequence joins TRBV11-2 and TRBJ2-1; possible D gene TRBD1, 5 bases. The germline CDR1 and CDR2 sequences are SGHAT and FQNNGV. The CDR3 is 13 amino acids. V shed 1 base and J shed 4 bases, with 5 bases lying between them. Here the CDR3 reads CASSLAGYNEQFF. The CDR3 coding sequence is TGTGCCAGCAGCTTAGCAGGGTACAATGAGCAGTTCTTC.

The CDR3 DNA is TGTGCCAGCAGCGGGGCGTACGAGCAGTACTTC. It specifies CASSGAYEQYF. The V gene is TRBV7-2, the J gene TRBJ2-7; perhaps TRBD1 as D (5 bases). Deletions cut 5 bases from V and 4 bases from J, with 6 bases between. The CDR3 has 11 amino acids. Germline V CDR1 and CDR2: SGHTA, FQGNSA.

CDR3 sequence: CASSPTGSSYNEQFF. DNA for the CDR3: TGCGCCAGCAGCCCGACAGGAAGCTCCTACAATGAGCAGTTCTTC. The chain links TRBV4-1 to TRBJ2-1; D is possibly TRBD1 (6 bases). Germline CDR1 MGHRA, CDR2 YSYEKL. This CDR3 contains 15 residues. V was pared by 4 bases and J by 0 bases, with 10 bases between.

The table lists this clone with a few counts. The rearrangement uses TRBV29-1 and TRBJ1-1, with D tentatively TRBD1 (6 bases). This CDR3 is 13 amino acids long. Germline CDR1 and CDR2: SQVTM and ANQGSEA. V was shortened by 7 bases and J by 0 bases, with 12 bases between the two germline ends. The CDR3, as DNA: TGCAGCGCTCGCGGGGGCATGAACACTGAAGCTTTCTTT. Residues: CSARGGMNTEAFF.

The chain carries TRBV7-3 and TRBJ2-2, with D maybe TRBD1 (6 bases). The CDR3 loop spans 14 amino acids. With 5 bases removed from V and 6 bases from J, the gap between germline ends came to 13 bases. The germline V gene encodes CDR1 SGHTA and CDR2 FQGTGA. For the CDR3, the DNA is TGTGCCAGCAGCACCTTTACAGGGTCCGGGGAGCTGTTTTTT. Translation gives CASSTFTGSGELFF.

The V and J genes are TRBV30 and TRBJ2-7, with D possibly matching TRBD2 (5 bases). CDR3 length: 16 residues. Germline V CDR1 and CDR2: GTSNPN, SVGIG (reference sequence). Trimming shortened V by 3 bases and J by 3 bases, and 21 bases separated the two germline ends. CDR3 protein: CAWRVRGGSGVYEQYF. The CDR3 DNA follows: TGTGCCTGGAGGGTCAGAGGAGGCAGTGGAGTCTACGAGCAGTACTTC.

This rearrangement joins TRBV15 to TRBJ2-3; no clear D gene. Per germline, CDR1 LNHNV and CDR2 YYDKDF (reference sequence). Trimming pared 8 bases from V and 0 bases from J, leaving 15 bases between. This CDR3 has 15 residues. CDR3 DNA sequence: TGTGCCACCCGAGTGGGTAGCCACAGCACAGATACGCAGTATTTT. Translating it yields CATRVGSHSTDTQYF.

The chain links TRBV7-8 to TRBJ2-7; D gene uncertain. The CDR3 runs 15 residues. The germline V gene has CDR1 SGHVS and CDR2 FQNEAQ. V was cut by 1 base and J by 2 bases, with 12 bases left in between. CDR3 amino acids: CASSLGSGLTYEQYF. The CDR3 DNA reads TGTGCCAGCAGCTTAGGTTCGGGCCTAACCTACGAGCAGTACTTC.

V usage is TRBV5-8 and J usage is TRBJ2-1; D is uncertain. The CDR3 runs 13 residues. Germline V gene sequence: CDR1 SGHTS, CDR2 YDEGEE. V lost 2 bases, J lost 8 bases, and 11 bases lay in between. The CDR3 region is CASSFSPEHEQFF. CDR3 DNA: TGTGCCAGCAGCTTTTCTCCTGAACATGAGCAGTTCTTC.

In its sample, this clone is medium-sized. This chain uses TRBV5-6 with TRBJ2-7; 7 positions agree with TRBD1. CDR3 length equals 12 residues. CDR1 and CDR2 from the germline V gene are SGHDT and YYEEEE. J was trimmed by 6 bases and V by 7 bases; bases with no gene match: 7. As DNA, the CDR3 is TGTGCCAGCGGACCGACAGGGTCCGAGCAGTACTTC. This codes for CASGPTGSEQYF.

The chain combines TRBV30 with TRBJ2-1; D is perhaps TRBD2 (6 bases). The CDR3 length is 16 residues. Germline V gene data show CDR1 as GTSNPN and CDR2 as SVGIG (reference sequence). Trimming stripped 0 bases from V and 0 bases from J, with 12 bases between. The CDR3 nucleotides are TGTGCCTGGAGTGTAGGGACTCGGACCTCCTACAATGAGCAGTTCTTC. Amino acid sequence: CAWSVGTRTSYNEQFF.

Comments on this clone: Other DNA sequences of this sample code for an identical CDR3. CDR3 loop: CASSQDLKDEQYF. Here the CDR3 DNA reads TGCGCCAGCAGCCAAGATTTGAAAGATGAGCAGTACTTC. The V call is TRBV4-1, the J call TRBJ2-7; D remains ambiguous. This CDR3 is 13 amino acids long. Germline V lookup: CDR1 MGHRA, CDR2 YSYEKL. V was pared by 0 bases and J by 7 bases, with 10 bases between.